This entry concerns a single T cell receptor beta chain. Its antigen is still unknown. Nominally healthy donors provided the samples, though records likely missed some immune exposures. PCR was performed using 60 Vbeta and 13 Jbeta primers. TCRdb's table, derived via immunoSEQ multiplex PCR, lists solely in-frame clones and lacks some. The sample yields about 140,000 clones, about 83% seen once. V was cut by 5 bases and J by 6 bases, with 26 bases left in between. The germline CDR1 and CDR2 sequences are MDHEN and SYDVKM. The CDR3 runs 18 residues. The data were obtained in a study of cytomegalovirus exposure and HLA in healthy donors. Study results and caveats: Despite most TCR sequences being rare, some public TCRs occurred in many donors. Approximately 160 TCR beta chains were listed as cytomegalovirus-associated.

Sequencing used PBMCs. The chain joins TRBV28 to TRBJ2-4; D possibly corresponds to TRBD2 (7 bases). This sequence was found in a woman aged 25 to 39 in good health and CMV-seronegative. The CDR3 bases are TGTGCCAGCAGTCCCGACAGGTGGGGGGGCTTTTCACTAAACATTCAGTACTTC. Translation: CASSPDRWGGFSLNIQYF.